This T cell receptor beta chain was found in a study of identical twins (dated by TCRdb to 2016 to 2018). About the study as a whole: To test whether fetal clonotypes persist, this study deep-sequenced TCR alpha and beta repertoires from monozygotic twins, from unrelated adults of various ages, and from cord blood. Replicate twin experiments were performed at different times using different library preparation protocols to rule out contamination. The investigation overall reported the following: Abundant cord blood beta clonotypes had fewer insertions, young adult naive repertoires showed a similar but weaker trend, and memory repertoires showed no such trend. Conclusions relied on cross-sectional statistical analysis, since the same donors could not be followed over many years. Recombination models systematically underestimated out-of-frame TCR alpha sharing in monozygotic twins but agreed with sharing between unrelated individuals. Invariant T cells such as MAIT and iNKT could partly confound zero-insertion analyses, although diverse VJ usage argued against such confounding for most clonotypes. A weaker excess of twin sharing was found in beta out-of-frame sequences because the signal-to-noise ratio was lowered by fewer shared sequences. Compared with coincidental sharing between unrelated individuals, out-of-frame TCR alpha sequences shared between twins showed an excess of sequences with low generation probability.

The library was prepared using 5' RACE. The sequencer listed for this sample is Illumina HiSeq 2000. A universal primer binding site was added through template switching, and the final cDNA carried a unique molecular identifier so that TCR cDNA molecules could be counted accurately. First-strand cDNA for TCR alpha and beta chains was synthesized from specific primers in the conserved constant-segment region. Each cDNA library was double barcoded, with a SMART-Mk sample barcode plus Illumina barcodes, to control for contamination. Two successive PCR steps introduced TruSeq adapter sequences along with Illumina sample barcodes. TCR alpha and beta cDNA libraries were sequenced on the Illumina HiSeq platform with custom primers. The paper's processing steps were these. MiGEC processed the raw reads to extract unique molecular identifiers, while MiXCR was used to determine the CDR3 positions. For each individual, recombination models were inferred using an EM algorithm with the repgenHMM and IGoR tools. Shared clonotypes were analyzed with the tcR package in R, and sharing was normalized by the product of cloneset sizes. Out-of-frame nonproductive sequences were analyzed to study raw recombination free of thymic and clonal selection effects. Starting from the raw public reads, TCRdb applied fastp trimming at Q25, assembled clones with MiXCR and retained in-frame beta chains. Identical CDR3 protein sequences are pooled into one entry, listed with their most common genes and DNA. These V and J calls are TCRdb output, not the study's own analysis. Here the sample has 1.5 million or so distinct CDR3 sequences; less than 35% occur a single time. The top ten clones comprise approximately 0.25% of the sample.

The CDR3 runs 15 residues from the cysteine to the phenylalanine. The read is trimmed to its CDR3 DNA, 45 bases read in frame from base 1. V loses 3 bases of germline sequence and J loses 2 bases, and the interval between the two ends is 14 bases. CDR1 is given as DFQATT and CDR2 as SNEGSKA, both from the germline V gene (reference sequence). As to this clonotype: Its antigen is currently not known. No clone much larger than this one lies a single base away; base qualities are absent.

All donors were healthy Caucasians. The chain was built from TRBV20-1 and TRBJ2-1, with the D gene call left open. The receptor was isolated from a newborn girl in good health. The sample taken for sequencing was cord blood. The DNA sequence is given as TGCAGTGCTAGCCGGTACGGGCAAGCCTACAATGAGCAGTTCTTC. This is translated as CSASRYGQAYNEQFF.